The 13 T cell receptor beta chains reported below all come from one sample, sequenced in a study of control samples from healthy donors and cancer patients. The repertoire was sequenced with immunoSEQ multiplex PCR; TCRdb's copy has only in-frame clones and lacks some. The sample includes about 140,000 clones, roughly 94% of them seen just once. The source material was blood. The receptors were sampled from a man aged 40-50 years in good health.

The J gene is TRBJ2-7, the V gene TRBV5-4; TRBD2 aligns across 9 bases. Per the germline V gene, CDR1 is SGHNT and CDR2 is YYREEE (reference sequence). This CDR3 spans 14 amino acids. J lost 10 bases, V lost 0 bases, and 8 bases had no gene match. The CDR3 DNA reads TGTGCCAGCAGCTTGGAGACTAGCGGACCGTCCCAGTACTTC. It codes for CASSLETSGPSQYF.

V gene TRBV4-1 combines with J gene TRBJ1-1, with TRBD1 matching 8 bases. This CDR3 is 13 amino acids long. Trimming cost V 3 bases and J 11 bases; bases outside gene matches: 8. Germline V lookup: CDR1 MGHRA, CDR2 YSYEKL. CDR3 region: CASSQGTGGEAFF. The CDR3 bases are TGCGCCAGCAGCCAGGGGACAGGCGGGGAGGCTTTCTTT.

The V call is TRBV29-1, the J call TRBJ1-4; maybe TRBD1 (5 bases). Germline V gene data show CDR1 as SQVTM and CDR2 as ANQGSEA. The V end was cut by 7 bases, the J end by 3 bases, with 12 bases between. The CDR3 totals 13 residues. The CDR3 DNA is TGCAGCGCGTCCCCGGGGGCTAATGAAAAACTGTTTTTT. Its translation: CSASPGANEKLFF.

Points on this clone: Other nucleotide sequences in the sample specify the same CDR3. V and J are TRBV5-1 and TRBJ2-5; 9 positions agree with TRBD2. After removal of 4 bases from V and 2 bases from J, the junction contained 0 bases not matched to a gene. In germline, CDR1 is SGHRS, CDR2 YFSETQ. The CDR3 consists of 13 residues. The CDR3 coding sequence is TGCGCCAGCAGCGCGGGGGGGCAAGAGACCCAGTACTTC. Encoded protein: CASSAGGQETQYF.

A few counts support this clone. The chain uses TRBV19 and TRBJ1-5; D is undetermined. V shed 1 base and J shed 6 bases, with 4 bases lying between them. Germline V gives CDR1 LNHDA, CDR2 SQIVND (reference sequence). This CDR3 region has 12 residues. The CDR3 loop is CASSIGPQPQHF. Written as DNA, the CDR3 is TGTGCCAGTAGTATAGGTCCTCAGCCCCAGCATTTT.

This clone has only one observation. This sequence joins TRBV4-3 and TRBJ2-2; TRBD1 is a possible D gene (5 bases). The CDR3 loop spans 14 amino acids. V lost 0 bases and J lost 6, with 8 bases in between. Per the germline V gene, CDR1 is LGHNA and CDR2 is YSLEER. The CDR3 reads CASSQDAGSGELFF. CDR3 nucleotide sequence: TGCGCCAGCAGCCAAGATGCAGGGTCCGGGGAGCTGTTTTTT.

The rearrangement links TRBV11-3 to TRBJ1-5, with 7 bases fitting TRBD1. The CDR3 loop spans 15 amino acids. In germline, CDR1 is SGHNT, CDR2 YENEEA. V trimming: 5 bases; J trimming: 5 bases; junction bases outside the gene matches: 9. The CDR3 sequence: CASSPSTGKYQPQHF. The CDR3 nucleotides are TGTGCCAGCAGCCCCTCGACAGGGAAGTATCAGCCCCAGCATTTT.

This rearrangement joins TRBV5-5 to TRBJ1-5; 7 bases map to TRBD1. The CDR3 sequence is 15 residues long. Unmatched junction bases numbered 9, after V lost 4 bases and J lost 5 bases. Germline V gives CDR1 SGHKS, CDR2 YYEKEE (reference sequence). For the CDR3, the DNA is TGTGCCAGCAGCCGACGGGACCAGGGGGATCAGCCCCAGCATTTT. Translation gives CASSRRDQGDQPQHF. Complete variable domain (other parts from reference TRBV5-5 and TRBJ1-5): DAGVTQSPTHLIKTRGQQVTLRCSPISGHKSVSWYQQVLGQGPQFIFQYYEKEERGRGNFPDRFSARQFPNYSSELNVNALLLGDSALYLCASSRRDQGDQPQHFGDGTRLSIL.

The rearrangement uses TRBV5-3 and TRBJ1-5, with D unclear. TRBV5-3 is recorded as an ORF, its role being uncertain. Trimming removed 0 bases at V and 4 bases at J, with 20 bases between. This CDR3 has 18 residues. The CDR3 nucleotides read TGTGCCAGAAGCTTGGTTGTTGGGGAAGCTGAGTTGAATCAGCCCCAGCATTTT. Its translation: CARSLVVGEAELNQPQHF.

This chain joins TRBV11-2 and TRBJ2-4, with D possibly being TRBD1 (5 bases). CDR3 size: 17 residues. Trimming took off 6 bases at V and 0 bases at J, with 18 bases between the two ends. CDR1 is SGHAT, CDR2 FQNNGV, per germline. CDR3: CASRAIRGAPAKNIQYF. In DNA, the CDR3 is TGTGCCAGCAGAGCAATTAGGGGCGCTCCAGCCAAAAACATTCAGTACTTC.

The chain carries TRBV5-8 and TRBJ2-7; 7 bases are a match to TRBD2. CDR1 SGHTS and CDR2 YDEGEE come from the germline V gene. CDR3 size: 18 residues. Trimming took 3 bases from V and 6 from J; bases not matched to a gene: 21. The CDR3 DNA reads TGTGCCAGCAGCTGGGGGGGAAGAAAACTCTTTGGGAGGGGCGAGCAGTACTTC. It translates to CASSWGGRKLFGRGEQYF.

This clone was seen only a few times. V gene TRBV18 combines with J gene TRBJ2-7; D unclear. The CDR3 totals 11 residues. Trimming removed 6 bases from V and 5 bases from J, with 8 bases in between. Germline lookup yields CDR1 KGHSH and CDR2 LQKENI. The CDR3 is CASSLIDEQYF. CDR3 DNA: TGTGCCAGCTCCTTAATAGACGAGCAGTACTTC.

The chain couples TRBV11-2 to TRBJ2-3, with no clear D. The germline CDR1 and CDR2 sequences are SGHAT and FQNNGV. The CDR3 contains 14 residues. Trimming took 5 bases from V and 4 from J, leaving 13 bases between them. The CDR3 here is CASSPRVAPDTQYF. The CDR3 DNA reads TGTGCCAGCAGCCCTAGGGTTGCCCCAGATACGCAGTATTTT.